Listed below are T cell receptor beta chains from one sample, sequenced in a study of blood T cell repertoires in COVID-19. Using immunoSEQ multiplex PCR, the repertoire was profiled, and TCRdb retains in-frame clones only, with some absent. The table includes 200,000 to 250,000 clones, about 85% detected once. The specimen sequenced was peripheral blood. The receptors were sampled from a woman at least 80 years old with active or convalescent COVID-19. The conserved cysteine and the conserved F or W are not part of the CDR3 here. Each record gives: J gene, V gene, clone size, CDR3 protein. Only some rows state a clone size, as once, few, many or a class for expanded clones.

j_gene: TRBJ1-2; v_gene: TRBV11-2; abundance: .; CDR3aa: ASTSKGVNYGYT
j_gene: TRBJ1-4; v_gene: TRBV5-1; abundance: .; CDR3aa: ASSLGYLGGNEKLF
j_gene: TRBJ2-2; v_gene: TRBV9; abundance: few; CDR3aa: ASSPRFVRGFGTGELF
j_gene: TRBJ1-1; v_gene: TRBV21-1; abundance: once; CDR3aa: ASSKVGLGNTEAF
j_gene: TRBJ2-7; v_gene: TRBV12-5; abundance: .; CDR3aa: ASGRSSYEQY
j_gene: TRBJ2-5; v_gene: TRBV5-1; abundance: .; CDR3aa: ASSRSELGETQY
j_gene: TRBJ2-5; v_gene: TRBV24-1; abundance: .; CDR3aa: ATSVRGGETQY
j_gene: TRBJ2-2; v_gene: TRBV19; abundance: .; CDR3aa: AAKGGTGGPGELF
j_gene: TRBJ1-6; v_gene: TRBV2; abundance: .; CDR3aa: ASSEQGQGVNSPLH
j_gene: TRBJ2-3; v_gene: TRBV7-2; abundance: .; CDR3aa: ASSPGTADTQY
j_gene: TRBJ2-1; v_gene: TRBV7-9; abundance: .; CDR3aa: ASSFTSGGFNEQF
j_gene: TRBJ1-5; v_gene: TRBV6-5; abundance: once; CDR3aa: ASSSAIDRPQH
j_gene: TRBJ1-1; v_gene: TRBV27; abundance: once; CDR3aa: ASSLWAGKNTEAF
j_gene: TRBJ1-2; v_gene: TRBV5-1; abundance: .; CDR3aa: ASSRDRGDSGYT
j_gene: TRBJ1-2; v_gene: TRBV27; abundance: .; CDR3aa: ASSPRSGQGAGYGYT
j_gene: TRBJ1-1; v_gene: TRBV6-2/TRBV6-3; abundance: .; CDR3aa: ASSYSGRGQNTEAF
j_gene: TRBJ1-1; v_gene: TRBV2; abundance: .; CDR3aa: ASRPDTEAF
j_gene: TRBJ1-1; v_gene: TRBV7-8; abundance: .; CDR3aa: ASSPQGLNTEAF
j_gene: TRBJ2-1; v_gene: TRBV19; abundance: .; CDR3aa: ASSMEVIWNEQF
j_gene: TRBJ1-1; v_gene: TRBV7-8; abundance: .; CDR3aa: ASSSRDSMNTEAF
j_gene: TRBJ1-2; v_gene: TRBV28; abundance: .; CDR3aa: ASSLAGAPNYGYT
j_gene: TRBJ1-1; v_gene: TRBV12-3/TRBV12-4; abundance: .; CDR3aa: ASSRESNTEAF
j_gene: TRBJ2-7; v_gene: TRBV3-1/TRBV3-2; abundance: once; CDR3aa: ASSPRSLSYEQY
j_gene: TRBJ2-1; v_gene: TRBV9; abundance: .; CDR3aa: ASSPRELRYNEQF
j_gene: TRBJ2-5; v_gene: TRBV19; abundance: .; CDR3aa: ASSEGQEQETQY
j_gene: TRBJ2-3; v_gene: TRBV28; abundance: once; CDR3aa: ASSFVFRLAGGPDTQY
j_gene: TRBJ1-4; v_gene: TRBV29-1; abundance: .; CDR3aa: SVRDRVGTNEKLF
j_gene: TRBJ2-7; v_gene: TRBV4-3; abundance: .; CDR3aa: ASSQDYTSGSSYTYEQY
j_gene: TRBJ2-5; v_gene: TRBV28; abundance: .; CDR3aa: ASSFAGRLQETQY
j_gene: TRBJ2-3; v_gene: TRBV3-1/TRBV3-2; abundance: once; CDR3aa: ASTDSGGFADTQY
j_gene: TRBJ2-5; v_gene: TRBV4-2; abundance: .; CDR3aa: ASSQETGLAAETQY
j_gene: TRBJ2-2; v_gene: TRBV20-1; abundance: .; CDR3aa: SASPRAGVTGELF
j_gene: TRBJ2-2; v_gene: TRBV11-3; abundance: .; CDR3aa: ASSLGSGTNTGELF
j_gene: TRBJ2-1; v_gene: TRBV7-2; abundance: .; CDR3aa: ASSLQIRQTGGSSSEQF
j_gene: TRBJ2-1; v_gene: TRBV9; abundance: .; CDR3aa: ASSAGLAGGPSENNEQF
j_gene: TRBJ2-1; v_gene: TRBV28; abundance: .; CDR3aa: ASRERGSGAGSYNEQF
j_gene: TRBJ1-5; v_gene: TRBV19; abundance: .; CDR3aa: ASSIWTVGGQPQH
j_gene: TRBJ2-1; v_gene: TRBV7-9; abundance: .; CDR3aa: ASSFGPLSGGYEQF
j_gene: TRBJ2-7; v_gene: TRBV7-9; abundance: .; CDR3aa: ASSPRGGISYEQY
j_gene: TRBJ2-3; v_gene: TRBV11-3; abundance: .; CDR3aa: ASRGGGGTDTQY
j_gene: TRBJ2-1; v_gene: TRBV9; abundance: .; CDR3aa: ASSVGGPRNNEQF
j_gene: TRBJ1-2; v_gene: TRBV6-2/TRBV6-3; abundance: once; CDR3aa: ASSTWTGGNYGYT
j_gene: TRBJ2-7; v_gene: TRBV27; abundance: once; CDR3aa: ASSLSAGVSTYEQY
j_gene: TRBJ2-1; v_gene: TRBV30; abundance: .; CDR3aa: AWSVSTASIEQF
j_gene: TRBJ2-5; v_gene: TRBV24-1; abundance: few; CDR3aa: ATSDSPTGGETQY
j_gene: TRBJ2-3; v_gene: TRBV28; abundance: .; CDR3aa: ASSSQAGGRPDTQY
j_gene: TRBJ2-7; v_gene: TRBV28; abundance: .; CDR3aa: ASSPPGGRKEQY
j_gene: TRBJ2-7; v_gene: TRBV25-1; abundance: .; CDR3aa: ASRGGQGYEQY
j_gene: TRBJ1-4; v_gene: TRBV11-1; abundance: .; CDR3aa: ASSFSGAFGEKLF
j_gene: TRBJ1-5; v_gene: TRBV6-5; abundance: .; CDR3aa: ASIQGSANQPQH
j_gene: TRBJ1-1; v_gene: TRBV7-8; abundance: .; CDR3aa: ASRGGAMMNTEAF
j_gene: TRBJ1-2; v_gene: TRBV9; abundance: .; CDR3aa: ASSIDRDRYT
j_gene: TRBJ2-1; v_gene: TRBV11-3; abundance: .; CDR3aa: ASSEWGGSGEQF
j_gene: TRBJ1-6; v_gene: TRBV27; abundance: .; CDR3aa: ASSLSSGGYNSPLH
j_gene: TRBJ1-2; v_gene: TRBV24-1; abundance: .; CDR3aa: ATSVPTGLGYT
j_gene: TRBJ2-7; v_gene: TRBV12-3/TRBV12-4; abundance: .; CDR3aa: ASSPGLGYEQY
j_gene: TRBJ2-1; v_gene: TRBV5-1; abundance: few; CDR3aa: ASGQQGGSYNEQF
j_gene: TRBJ2-1; v_gene: TRBV3-1/TRBV3-2; abundance: .; CDR3aa: ASTTGTSGSNEQF
j_gene: TRBJ2-5; v_gene: TRBV7-2; abundance: .; CDR3aa: ASSPGRGGETQY
j_gene: TRBJ1-4; v_gene: TRBV10-3; abundance: .; CDR3aa: ATSPGTANEKLF